A single sample is the source of the 20 T cell receptor beta chains below, sequenced in a study of blood T cells in healthy people across ages. Alongside a J-beta primer mix, a sample-barcoded 5' primer served in a second PCR lasting roughly 7 to 11 cycles. TCRdb itself ran the 5' RACE reads through MiXCR, one entry per CDR3 protein. Counted here are approximately 770,000 distinct CDR3 sequences, 58% occurring once; the ten biggest clones make up around 22%. The sample was blood. These receptors all stem from a young man in good health.

This clonotype has more than one count but fewer than ten. This chain joins TRBV20-1 and TRBJ2-6; TRBD2 is a possible D gene (5 bases). Germline loops: CDR1 DFQATT, CDR2 SNEGSKA (reference sequence). There are 15 residues in the CDR3. V lost 6 bases to trimming and J lost 0 bases, with 12 bases between them. The CDR3 nucleotides are TGCAGTGCGCAAATGGGGAGCTCTGGGGCCAACGTCCTGACTTTC. This translates into CSAQMGSSGANVLTF.

The V call is TRBV5-1, the J call TRBJ2-7; D might be TRBD1 (5 bases). V dropped 0 bases and J dropped 3 bases, with 13 bases sitting between them. The CDR3 length is 15 residues. CDR1 is SGHRS and CDR2 is YFSETQ in the germline V gene. The CDR3 spells CASSLEGDGIYEQYF. DNA for the CDR3: TGCGCCAGCAGCTTGGAAGGGGATGGGATCTACGAGCAGTACTTC.

This clonotype was detected only a few times. The chain is built from TRBV7-2 and TRBJ1-2; no firm D call. CDR3 length: 11 residues. The germline V gene has CDR1 SGHTA and CDR2 FQGNSA. V was clipped by 2 bases and J by 6 bases, with 4 bases between them. Written as DNA, the CDR3 is TGTGCCAGCAGCTTACTGGATGGCTACACCTTC. Its protein product is CASSLLDGYTF.

The chain is built from TRBV12-3 or TRBV12-4 and TRBJ1-6, with D maybe TRBD1 (5 bases). The CDR3 sequence is 16 residues long. Trimming took 5 bases from V and 7 from J, leaving 18 bases between them. The CDR3 is CASSPPTGGRNSPLHF. The CDR3 region has the DNA TGTGCCAGCAGTCCCCCGACGGGGGGAAGGAATTCACCCCTCCACTTT.

This rearrangement joins TRBV6-6 to TRBJ1-2; the D is unclear. Germline values: CDR1 MNHNY, CDR2 SVGAGI (reference sequence). Trimming cost V 6 bases and J 5 bases, with 7 bases left between them. The CDR3 has 11 residues. The CDR3 loop reads CASRSEYGYTF. The CDR3 DNA reads as TGTGCCAGCAGGTCCGAATATGGCTACACCTTC.

The sample holds many counts of this clonotype. The V and J genes are TRBV7-3 and TRBJ2-3; TRBD2 matches at 7 bases. CDR3 length: 15 amino acids. V trimming: 2 bases; J trimming: 2 bases; junction bases outside the gene matches: 4. Germline CDR1 SGHTA, CDR2 FQGTGA. In DNA, the CDR3 is TGTGCCAGCAGCTTATCAGCGGGGTACACAGATACGCAGTATTTT. Protein: CASSLSAGYTDTQYF. The full variable domain, with the rest looked up from reference TRBV7-3 and TRBJ2-3, is GAGVSQTPSNKVTEKGKYVELRCDPISGHTALYWYRQSLGQGPEFLIYFQGTGAADDSGLPNDRFFAVRPEGSVSTLKIQRTERGDSAVYLCASSLSAGYTDTQYFGPGTRLTVL.

In this sample, this clonotype turned up a few times. The chain joins TRBV5-6 to TRBJ2-5, with 7 bases identical to TRBD1. Germline V gene data show CDR1 as SGHDT and CDR2 as YYEEEE. Trimming took 4 bases from V and 3 from J; bases not matched to a gene: 6. This CDR3 contains 14 residues. The CDR3 reads CASSAGTVKETQYF. CDR3 in DNA: TGTGCCAGCAGCGCCGGGACAGTTAAAGAGACCCAGTACTTC.

In its sample, this clonotype was seen a few times. The chain carries TRBV6-1 and TRBJ2-5, with TRBD1 identical over 8 bases. Per the germline V gene, CDR1 is MNHNS and CDR2 is SASEGT. V trimming: 4 bases; J trimming: 3 bases; junction bases outside the gene matches: 1. This CDR3 is built from 13 residues. The CDR3 protein is CASSGTGKETQYF. Written as DNA, the CDR3 is TGTGCCAGCAGTGGGACAGGGAAAGAGACCCAGTACTTC.

The chain employs TRBV15 and TRBJ2-7; D is unresolved. The ends were cut back, 0 bases at V and 2 bases at J, with 11 bases in the middle. CDR1 is LNHNV and CDR2 is YYDKDF in the germline V gene (reference sequence). The CDR3 runs to 15 residues. CDR3 amino acids: CATSRDRAVAYEQYF. The DNA of the CDR3 is TGTGCCACCAGCAGAGATAGGGCAGTCGCCTACGAGCAGTACTTC. Full variable domain (missing parts from reference TRBV15 and TRBJ2-7): DAMVIQNPRYQVTQFGKPVTLSCSQTLNHNVMYWYQQKSSQAPKLLFHYYDKDFNNEADTPDNFQSRRPNTSFCFLDIRSPGLGDTAMYLCATSRDRAVAYEQYFGPGTRLTVT.

V is TRBV27 and J is TRBJ2-1, with 11 bases matching TRBD2. The germline CDR1 and CDR2 sequences are MNHEY and SMNVEV (reference sequence). V was pared by 6 bases and J by 9 bases, with 16 bases of the junction left unmatched. The CDR3 is made up of 17 amino acids. For the CDR3, the DNA is TGTGCCAGCAGACCAACAGGGGGTCTAGCGGGGGGTATTGAGCAGTTCTTC. It codes for CASRPTGGLAGGIEQFF.

The chain couples TRBV20-1 to TRBJ2-3, with 10 bases that match TRBD2. The trim removed 3 bases at V and 1 base at J, leaving 4 bases unmatched. Germline CDR1 and CDR2: DFQATT and SNEGSKA (reference sequence). This CDR3 region has 15 residues. In nucleotides, the CDR3 is TGCAGTGCTAGTGACCTAGCGGGGGGCACAGATACGCAGTATTTT. Translation: CSASDLAGGTDTQYF.

The chain carries TRBV14 and TRBJ1-2; D ambiguous. The V gene lost 4 bases and the J gene lost 6 bases, with 18 bases spanning the gap. There are 15 residues in the CDR3. From germline, CDR1 is SGHDN and CDR2 FVKESK. Here the CDR3 DNA reads TGTGCCAGCAGCCCAGAGAACGTGGGGAGAGATGGCTACACCTTC. It encodes CASSPENVGRDGYTF.

J is TRBJ1-1 and V is TRBV5-4, with D tentatively TRBD1 (5 bases). Germline lookup yields CDR1 SGHNT and CDR2 YYREEE (reference sequence). The germline V and J ends were trimmed by 4 bases and 1 base, with 11 bases remaining between them. The CDR3 consists of 14 residues. CDR3 nucleotides: TGTGCCAGCAGCCCGGGACCCGAGAACACTGAAGCTTTCTTT. This codes for CASSPGPENTEAFF.

The chain employs TRBV5-5 and TRBJ2-3; D gene unclear. Trimming took 1 base from V and 2 from J, leaving 14 bases between them. CDR3 size: 16 residues. Germline V gene lookup returns CDR1 SGHKS and CDR2 YYEKEE (reference sequence). This chain's CDR3 is CASSLPIVLSTDTQYF. The CDR3 DNA is TGTGCCAGCAGCTTGCCCATAGTTCTGTCCACAGATACGCAGTATTTT.

This clonotype was seen a few times. V is TRBV20-1 and J is TRBJ2-7; D might be TRBD2 (6 bases). V was shortened by 3 bases and J by 2 bases, with 11 bases between the two germline ends. The CDR3 has 13 residues. Looked up from germline, CDR1 is DFQATT and CDR2 is SNEGSKA (reference sequence). The CDR3 is CSARVAVPYEQYF. In nucleotides, the CDR3 is TGCAGTGCTAGGGTAGCGGTTCCCTACGAGCAGTACTTC.

V is TRBV19 and J is TRBJ2-5; D might be TRBD1 (5 bases). The better agreement between TRBJ2-7 and the DNA end casts doubt on the J call. Germline CDR1 LNHDA, CDR2 SQIVND (reference sequence). The CDR3 has 16 residues. CDR3 region: CASSKGRPGLIYEQYF. The CDR3 DNA is TGTGCCAGTAGTAAGGGGCGACCAGGGCTGATCTACGAGCAGTACTTC.

The gene calls are TRBV6-1 and TRBJ1-1; D is ambiguous. Germline V gene data show CDR1 as MNHNS and CDR2 as SASEGT. This CDR3 has 11 amino acids. The V end lost 3 bases, the J end lost 8 bases, and 7 bases lay between the germline ends. CDR3 loop: CASSDGPEAFF. CDR3 nucleotides: TGTGCCAGCAGTGATGGGCCCGAAGCTTTCTTT.

The chain uses TRBV7-2 and TRBJ2-3; D may correspond to TRBD1 or TRBD2 (5 bases each). V dropped 5 bases and J dropped 6 bases, with 18 bases sitting between them. This CDR3 region has 15 residues. CDR1 is SGHTA, CDR2 FQGNSA, per germline. CDR3 region: CASSISGTTWDTQYF. The CDR3 DNA sequence: TGTGCCAGCAGCATTTCCGGGACGACCTGGGATACGCAGTATTTT.

In its sample, this clonotype was seen a few times. The chain combines TRBV12-3 or TRBV12-4 with TRBJ2-4; either TRBD1 or TRBD2 may supply D (5 bases each). The ends were cut back, 3 bases at V and 2 bases at J, with 14 bases in the middle. The CDR3 is made up of 16 amino acids. This CDR3 reads CASSFGDPPTKNIQYF. CDR3 nucleotide sequence: TGTGCCAGCAGTTTTGGGGACCCCCCAACCAAAAACATTCAGTACTTC.

V and J are TRBV4-2 and TRBJ2-3; TRBD2 matches at 8 bases. The germline CDR1 and CDR2 sequences are LGHNA and YNFKEQ. After removal of 4 bases from V and 9 bases from J, the junction contained 15 bases not matched to a gene. CDR3 length: 16 amino acids. CDR3 bases: TGTGCCAGCAGCCTGAGTTTAGCGGGACGCCTGGGGACGCAGTATTTT. Its translation is CASSLSLAGRLGTQYF.